The subject of this entry is one TCR beta chain. Which antigen it targets is not known. No base quality values were provided; no much bigger clone lies one nucleotide off. Each donor gave one peripheral blood draw, approximately 0.11 L on average, collected into heparinised tubes. A BD FACSAria II was used to sort naive, central memory, regulatory and stem cell-like memory CD4+ T cells with a panel that included CD45RO, CCR7, CD25, CD127, CD95 and CD27. A purity above 95% was achieved for all sorted populations. PBMCs were separated immediately by Lymphoprep density gradient centrifugation and were stained directly, without being cultured. So that batch effects would be minimized, each experiment stained and sorted samples in pairs, pairing one healthy donor with one patient. The sample belongs to a study of beta chain features in type 1 diabetes listed by TCRdb under 2018. Regarding the study in general: Mean age, gender distribution, total cell number and subset yield were not different between patients and healthy donors. A total of 85 million to 110 million sorted cells were examined across all samples, and RNA yield correlated strongly with the number of cells per subset. In the study, TCRB repertoires of sorted circulating CD4+ T cell subsets from recently diagnosed type 1 diabetes patients were compared with those of matched healthy donors. Naive and central memory subsets were obtained from all 30 or so donors, but regulatory and stem cell-like memory subsets were isolated from only 8 patients and 8 healthy donors. Beyond this particular receptor, the publication reports: PCR might favor shorter templates, but patient and control samples were amplified and corrected together, so any skew would affect both groups equally. In all four CD4+ subsets, TCRB CDR3 length was moderately but significantly shorter in type 1 diabetes patients. Patients with type 1 diabetes made fewer insertions and deleted more nucleotides at VDJ recombination sites, implying thymic rearrangement abnormalities. The naive, central memory and regulatory TCRB repertoires appeared to resemble one another more closely among patients than among healthy donors. Because cDNA was sequenced instead of genomic DNA, highly expressing activated cells could be over-represented, though the groups showed no difference in activation or CD3 levels. Because the HLA sub-analyses included only small numbers of individuals, any influence of HLA type on TCRB rearrangement was left unresolved.

The entire amount of isolated RNA was reverse transcribed using the High Capacity cDNA Reverse Transcription Kit, so the sequenced TCRB transcripts were expressed ones. Deep immunoSEQ sequencing was applied to naive, central memory and regulatory T cell samples, giving an average of about 3.8 million total reads per sample. After sorted cells were lysed in RLT buffer, RNA was extracted with DNase-treated RNeasy Micro or Mini kits, with the choice depending on cell number. To prevent cross-contamination, every cell subset was processed on its own, while patient and healthy donor samples were processed together. The immunoSEQ multiplex PCR was used to amplify TCRB sequences from cDNA, yielding 87-bp fragments that span the CDR3 region. Sequencing of the amplicons was done on the Illumina HiSeq platform. Per the source publication's procedure: Synthetic template baselines were used to correct PCR bias computationally, reads within Hamming distance 2 were collapsed, and singletons that could not be merged were discarded. Reads were aligned against IMGT so that V, D and J genes, CDR3 length and insertions or deletions at six rearrangement sites could be assigned. Within each subset, clonotype counts were normalized to the number of sorted cells before true diversity and Gini coefficients were calculated with the tcR R package. The overlap coefficient, calculated on TCRB nucleotide sequences, was used to measure repertoire sharing. TCRdb retrieved this table from immuneACCESS and kept in-frame rearrangements only. Not all clones are present; in checked studies, unresolved V genes account for under half, and no reason is known for the remainder. V, J and clone size derive from that table, while D and trimming were established from the DNA sequence. The sample has some 140,000 clones on record, 7% to 10% of them singletons. The top ten constitute about 0.61% of the sample.

For CDR1 and CDR2, the germline V gene lists MNHEY and SVGAGI. Including the terminal cysteine and phenylalanine, the CDR3 comprises 14 residues. The sequence is cut down to CDR3 DNA, 42 bases in frame from base 1. The trim is 8 bases for V and 0 bases for J, with a gap of 11 bases between the germline ends. The sample consisted of central memory CD4+ T cells from blood. This receptor chain uses TRBV6-5 and TRBJ2-1; a tentative D match to TRBD2 spans 7 bases. The source is a man aged 18 to 29 in good health. CDR3 loop: CASWGGGSYNEQFF. The nucleotide sequence is given as TGTGCCAGCTGGGGGGGCGGCTCCTACAATGAGCAGTTCTTC.